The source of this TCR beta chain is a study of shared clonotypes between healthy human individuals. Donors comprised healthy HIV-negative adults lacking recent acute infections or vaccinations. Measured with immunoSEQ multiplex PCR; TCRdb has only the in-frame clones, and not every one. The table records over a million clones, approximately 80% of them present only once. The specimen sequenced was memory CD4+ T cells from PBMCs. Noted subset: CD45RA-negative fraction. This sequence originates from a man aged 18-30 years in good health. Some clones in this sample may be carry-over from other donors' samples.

CDR3 sequence reads: CASRPAGSGETQYF. The CDR3 DNA sequence: TGTGCCAGCAGACCTGCCGGTTCGGGAGAGACCCAGTACTTC. The chain employs TRBV5-4 and TRBJ2-5, with D uncertain. Germline CDR1 SGHNT, CDR2 YYREEE (reference sequence). This CDR3 has 14 amino acids. Between the trimmed V and J ends, which lost 5 bases and 4 bases, there was a span of 15 bases.